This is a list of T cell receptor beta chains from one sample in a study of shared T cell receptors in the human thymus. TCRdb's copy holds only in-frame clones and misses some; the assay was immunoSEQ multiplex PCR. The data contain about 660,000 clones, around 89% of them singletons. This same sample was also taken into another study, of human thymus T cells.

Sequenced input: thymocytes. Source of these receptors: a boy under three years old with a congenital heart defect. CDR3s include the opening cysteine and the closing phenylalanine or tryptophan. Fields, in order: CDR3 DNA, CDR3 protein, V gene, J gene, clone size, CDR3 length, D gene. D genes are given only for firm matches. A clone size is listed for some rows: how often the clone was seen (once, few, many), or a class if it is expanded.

cdr3_nt: TGCGCCAGCAGCCCCCTCAGGGGTGGGGAGCTGTTTTTT; cdr3_aa: CASSPLRGGELFF; v_call: TRBV5-1; j_call: TRBJ2-2; clone_size: .; cdr3_length: 13; d_call: .
cdr3_nt: TGTGCCAGCTCACCGAGGGTCAATAGGTCCGGGCCCCGCTTCGAACCTAATGAAAAACTGTTTTTT; cdr3_aa: CASSPRVNRSGPRFEPNEKLFF; v_call: TRBV18; j_call: TRBJ1-4; clone_size: .; cdr3_length: 22; d_call: .
cdr3_nt: TGCGCCAGCAGCCAAGATTCGAGCGGGAGGCCCCAGCCTTACAATGAGCAGTTCTTC; cdr3_aa: CASSQDSSGRPQPYNEQFF; v_call: TRBV4-3; j_call: TRBJ2-1; clone_size: once; cdr3_length: 19; d_call: TRBD2
cdr3_nt: TGCGCCAGCCGGGACAGGGGGGGTAATGAGCAGTTCTTC; cdr3_aa: CASRDRGGNEQFF; v_call: TRBV10-2; j_call: TRBJ2-1; clone_size: .; cdr3_length: 13; d_call: TRBD1
cdr3_nt: TGCGCCAGCAGCCAAGATGTGGGACAAGAAGCCGTGAGGGACCTCTCTGGAAACACCATATATTTT; cdr3_aa: CASSQDVGQEAVRDLSGNTIYF; v_call: TRBV4-1; j_call: TRBJ1-3; clone_size: .; cdr3_length: 22; d_call: .
cdr3_nt: TGTGCCAGCAGTGAATCCCTAGCGGGAGGGAGGGCCTCCTACAATGAGCAGTTCTTC; cdr3_aa: CASSESLAGGRASYNEQFF; v_call: TRBV2; j_call: TRBJ2-1; clone_size: .; cdr3_length: 19; d_call: TRBD2
cdr3_nt: TGCAGTGCTAGAGCTTACGGGGGCTACACCTTC; cdr3_aa: CSARAYGGYTF; v_call: TRBV20-1; j_call: TRBJ1-2; clone_size: .; cdr3_length: 11; d_call: .
cdr3_nt: TGTGCCAGCAAGGGTTCCCGAGGGGAGGCAGATACGCAGTATTTT; cdr3_aa: CASKGSRGEADTQYF; v_call: TRBV27; j_call: TRBJ2-3; clone_size: .; cdr3_length: 15; d_call: .
cdr3_nt: TGTGCCAGCAGCTTAGGTACAGGAAGGGGAAACACCATATATTTT; cdr3_aa: CASSLGTGRGNTIYF; v_call: TRBV11-3; j_call: TRBJ1-3; clone_size: .; cdr3_length: 15; d_call: .
cdr3_nt: TGTGCCTGGAGTACCGGGGACTTACATCAGCCCCAGCATTTT; cdr3_aa: CAWSTGDLHQPQHF; v_call: TRBV30; j_call: TRBJ1-5; clone_size: .; cdr3_length: 14; d_call: .
cdr3_nt: TGTGCCAGCAGTGTGGGGAGTAGCGAAACCTACGAGCAGTACTTC; cdr3_aa: CASSVGSSETYEQYF; v_call: TRBV6-1; j_call: TRBJ2-7; clone_size: .; cdr3_length: 15; d_call: .
cdr3_nt: TGTGCCAGCAGACACATGGACGAGCAGTACTTC; cdr3_aa: CASRHMDEQYF; v_call: TRBV28; j_call: TRBJ2-7; clone_size: .; cdr3_length: 11; d_call: .
cdr3_nt: TGTGCCAGCAGCTTAAGCGGGCGCAATGAAGCTTTCTTT; cdr3_aa: CASSLSGRNEAFF; v_call: TRBV7-9; j_call: TRBJ1-1; clone_size: .; cdr3_length: 13; d_call: .
cdr3_nt: TGTGCCAGCAGTTTTGGGCTAGCGGGAGGCGGGGATACGCAGTATTTT; cdr3_aa: CASSFGLAGGGDTQYF; v_call: TRBV28; j_call: TRBJ2-3; clone_size: once; cdr3_length: 16; d_call: TRBD2
cdr3_nt: TGTGCCAGCAGTCCCTCCAGCGCGGGTTTAAGGTCCTACGAGCAGTACTTC; cdr3_aa: CASSPSSAGLRSYEQYF; v_call: TRBV28; j_call: TRBJ2-7; clone_size: .; cdr3_length: 17; d_call: .
cdr3_nt: TGCGCCAGCAGCCATAGCGGTATCAATGAGCAGTTCTTC; cdr3_aa: CASSHSGINEQFF; v_call: TRBV4-3; j_call: TRBJ2-1; clone_size: .; cdr3_length: 13; d_call: .
cdr3_nt: TGTGCTAGTGGTTTGGTATACCGACTAGCGATGAGGTCGGATACGCAGTATTTT; cdr3_aa: CASGLVYRLAMRSDTQYF; v_call: TRBV12-5; j_call: TRBJ2-3; clone_size: few; cdr3_length: 18; d_call: TRBD2
cdr3_nt: TGTGCCAGCAGCTTACGGACTAGCGGGAGGACCGAGCAGTACTTC; cdr3_aa: CASSLRTSGRTEQYF; v_call: TRBV7-2; j_call: TRBJ2-7; clone_size: few; cdr3_length: 15; d_call: TRBD2
cdr3_nt: TGTGCCAGCAGCAGGAACTCGGGACAATTGAACCATGGCTACACCTTC; cdr3_aa: CASSRNSGQLNHGYTF; v_call: TRBV21-1; j_call: TRBJ1-2; clone_size: once; cdr3_length: 16; d_call: .
cdr3_nt: TGTGCCAGCAGTGAAAAATCGGGGACTAGGGACCCAGATACGCAGTATTTT; cdr3_aa: CASSEKSGTRDPDTQYF; v_call: TRBV25-1; j_call: TRBJ2-3; clone_size: .; cdr3_length: 17; d_call: TRBD2
cdr3_nt: TGTGCCAGCAGCCAGCGGGACAGGAATGACGAGCAGTACTTC; cdr3_aa: CASSQRDRNDEQYF; v_call: TRBV4-2; j_call: TRBJ2-7; clone_size: .; cdr3_length: 14; d_call: TRBD1
cdr3_nt: TGTGCCAGCAGGGACAGGGGGACAGATACGCAGTATTTT; cdr3_aa: CASRDRGTDTQYF; v_call: TRBV2; j_call: TRBJ2-3; clone_size: .; cdr3_length: 13; d_call: TRBD1
cdr3_nt: TGTGCCAGCAGCTTGGGACAGAATGAGCAGTTCTTC; cdr3_aa: CASSLGQNEQFF; v_call: TRBV5-4; j_call: TRBJ2-1; clone_size: .; cdr3_length: 12; d_call: .
cdr3_nt: TGTGCCAGTAGTATACCCCCCCTTACAGGGGATAGCAATCAGCCCCAGCATTTT; cdr3_aa: CASSIPPLTGDSNQPQHF; v_call: TRBV19; j_call: TRBJ1-5; clone_size: .; cdr3_length: 18; d_call: TRBD1
cdr3_nt: TGTGCCAGCAGCCTACTCGGGGACGAGCAGTACTTC; cdr3_aa: CASSLLGDEQYF; v_call: TRBV6-5; j_call: TRBJ2-7; clone_size: .; cdr3_length: 12; d_call: .
cdr3_nt: TGTGCCAGTTGTGATGAGGGGCGGGAGAATGGTGGTGAGCAGTTCTTC; cdr3_aa: CASCDEGRENGGEQFF; v_call: TRBV6-6; j_call: TRBJ2-1; clone_size: .; cdr3_length: 16; d_call: TRBD2
cdr3_nt: TGTGCCAGCACCCCCCTGGGACAGAGGAACACTGAAGCTTTCTTT; cdr3_aa: CASTPLGQRNTEAFF; v_call: TRBV7-2; j_call: TRBJ1-1; clone_size: .; cdr3_length: 15; d_call: TRBD1
cdr3_nt: TGTGCCAGCAGCTTGTCCCGGGTCCACGAGCAGTACTTC; cdr3_aa: CASSLSRVHEQYF; v_call: TRBV7-2; j_call: TRBJ2-7; clone_size: .; cdr3_length: 13; d_call: .
cdr3_nt: TGTGCCATAGGACAGGGGGTACCTAACGAGCAGTACTTC; cdr3_aa: CAIGQGVPNEQYF; v_call: TRBV10-3; j_call: TRBJ2-7; clone_size: few; cdr3_length: 13; d_call: TRBD1
cdr3_nt: TGTGCCAGCAGTCAAGGAAGGGGCGGCCCCATGAACACTGAAGCTTTCTTT; cdr3_aa: CASSQGRGGPMNTEAFF; v_call: TRBV11-2; j_call: TRBJ1-1; clone_size: .; cdr3_length: 17; d_call: .
cdr3_nt: TGTGCCACCTACAGGGGAGGCGCTGGGGCCAACGTCCTGACTTTC; cdr3_aa: CATYRGGAGANVLTF; v_call: TRBV19; j_call: TRBJ2-6; clone_size: .; cdr3_length: 15; d_call: .
cdr3_nt: TGTGCCAGCAGCTCCAATAGCGGGAGCTCCTACGAGCAGTACTTC; cdr3_aa: CASSSNSGSSYEQYF; v_call: TRBV7-8; j_call: TRBJ2-7; clone_size: .; cdr3_length: 15; d_call: TRBD2
cdr3_nt: TGTGCCTGGAGTGATTGGGACAGGGGAACCTACGAGCAGTACTTC; cdr3_aa: CAWSDWDRGTYEQYF; v_call: TRBV30; j_call: TRBJ2-7; clone_size: .; cdr3_length: 15; d_call: TRBD1
cdr3_nt: TGTGCCAGCAGCGCACCCGGGACTCTTACAGGAACCGGGGAGCTGTTTTTT; cdr3_aa: CASSAPGTLTGTGELFF; v_call: TRBV9; j_call: TRBJ2-2; clone_size: .; cdr3_length: 17; d_call: .
cdr3_nt: TGTGCCATCCGGGAGAACGGTGACCATGAGCAGTTCTTC; cdr3_aa: CAIRENGDHEQFF; v_call: TRBV10-3; j_call: TRBJ2-1; clone_size: .; cdr3_length: 13; d_call: .
cdr3_nt: TGTGCCAGCAGCTTGGGGGGGAGGGGGTGGCACCGTGTCTACGAGCAGTACTTC; cdr3_aa: CASSLGGRGWHRVYEQYF; v_call: TRBV5-6; j_call: TRBJ2-7; clone_size: .; cdr3_length: 18; d_call: .
cdr3_nt: TGTGCCTCCTTAGGCCGGGGACTTTTAAAGGGCTACGAGCAGTACTTC; cdr3_aa: CASLGRGLLKGYEQYF; v_call: TRBV25-1; j_call: TRBJ2-7; clone_size: .; cdr3_length: 16; d_call: .
cdr3_nt: TGTGCCAGTACCTATTCACCAGGGGGTACCTTCGGCAATCAGCCCCAGCATTTT; cdr3_aa: CASTYSPGGTFGNQPQHF; v_call: TRBV19; j_call: TRBJ1-5; clone_size: .; cdr3_length: 18; d_call: TRBD1
cdr3_nt: TGTGCCTGGAGTAGCTACGGTGAAGCTTTCTTT; cdr3_aa: CAWSSYGEAFF; v_call: TRBV30; j_call: TRBJ1-1; clone_size: .; cdr3_length: 11; d_call: .
cdr3_nt: TGTGCCAGCAGCCGTCGACAGGGGGACACTGAAGCTTTCTTT; cdr3_aa: CASSRRQGDTEAFF; v_call: TRBV14; j_call: TRBJ1-1; clone_size: .; cdr3_length: 14; d_call: TRBD1
cdr3_nt: TGCAGCGTTGAGGCTTCCTACAATGAGCAGTTCTTC; cdr3_aa: CSVEASYNEQFF; v_call: TRBV29-1; j_call: TRBJ2-1; clone_size: .; cdr3_length: 12; d_call: .
cdr3_nt: TGTGCCAGCAGCTGGTCTGGGGGCTTGCGGGCGAACTACGAGCAGTACTTC; cdr3_aa: CASSWSGGLRANYEQYF; v_call: TRBV11-2; j_call: TRBJ2-7; clone_size: .; cdr3_length: 17; d_call: .
cdr3_nt: TGTGCCAGCAGCCCCCGTATGTCTTCCACTAATGAAAAACTGTTTTTT; cdr3_aa: CASSPRMSSTNEKLFF; v_call: TRBV11-3; j_call: TRBJ1-4; clone_size: .; cdr3_length: 16; d_call: .
cdr3_nt: TGTGCCAGCAGTCACCCCCCCGGGACTAGCGCCTCCAATGAGCAGTTCTTC; cdr3_aa: CASSHPPGTSASNEQFF; v_call: TRBV28; j_call: TRBJ2-1; clone_size: .; cdr3_length: 17; d_call: TRBD2
cdr3_nt: TGTGCCATCACCCAAAAGACAGGGTTGAACACTGAAGCTTTCTTT; cdr3_aa: CAITQKTGLNTEAFF; v_call: TRBV10-3; j_call: TRBJ1-1; clone_size: .; cdr3_length: 15; d_call: TRBD1
cdr3_nt: TGTGCCACCTCAGGGTACGAGCAGTACTTC; cdr3_aa: CATSGYEQYF; v_call: TRBV6-1; j_call: TRBJ2-7; clone_size: .; cdr3_length: 10; d_call: .
cdr3_nt: TGTGCCAGCAGCTGGGACAGGGGGGGCGATGAGCAGTTCTTC; cdr3_aa: CASSWDRGGDEQFF; v_call: TRBV7-8; j_call: TRBJ2-1; clone_size: .; cdr3_length: 14; d_call: TRBD1
cdr3_nt: TGTGCCAGCAAAGAGGTGCCACCGGGGACCCAGTACTTC; cdr3_aa: CASKEVPPGTQYF; v_call: TRBV7-2; j_call: TRBJ2-5; clone_size: .; cdr3_length: 13; d_call: .
cdr3_nt: TGTGCCAGCAGCTTTCGGCTAGCGTCTTCCTACGAGCAGTACTTC; cdr3_aa: CASSFRLASSYEQYF; v_call: TRBV5-6; j_call: TRBJ2-7; clone_size: once; cdr3_length: 15; d_call: .
cdr3_nt: TGTGCCAGCAGCTTGGGCCAGGGTCGCTACGAGCAGTACTTC; cdr3_aa: CASSLGQGRYEQYF; v_call: TRBV5-6; j_call: TRBJ2-7; clone_size: .; cdr3_length: 14; d_call: .
cdr3_nt: TGTGCCAGCAGCCATCCCCGTAGCGGGACTAGCACAGATACGCAGTATTTT; cdr3_aa: CASSHPRSGTSTDTQYF; v_call: TRBV4-2; j_call: TRBJ2-3; clone_size: .; cdr3_length: 17; d_call: TRBD2
cdr3_nt: TGCGCCAGCAGCCAAGAGGGGGGGAACACTGAAGCTTTCTTT; cdr3_aa: CASSQEGGNTEAFF; v_call: TRBV4-3; j_call: TRBJ1-1; clone_size: .; cdr3_length: 14; d_call: .